The source of this T cell receptor beta chain is a study of liver allograft versus peripheral blood T cells. About the study: Within transplanted livers, the T cell receptor repertoires were examined and compared against the repertoires present in the peripheral blood of liver transplant recipients.

TCRdb recomputed calls from the reads with MiXCR, one row per CDR3 protein. The sample shows roughly 8,500 distinct CDR3 sequences, about 24% of them seen only once. With V trimmed by 4 bases and J by 4 bases, 7 bases remained unmatched. Germline lookup yields CDR1 LNHDA and CDR2 SQIVND (reference sequence). The CDR3 consists of 16 residues. This clonotype was detected a few times. The sequence was obtained from a human patient who had a liver transplant. The graft donor may be the source of some T cells. This chain uses TRBV19 with TRBJ2-5; 12 bases align to TRBD2. CDR3 sequence (DNA): TGTGCCAGTAGTACGACTAGCGGGAGTCTGATAGAGACCCAGTACTTC. It encodes CASSTTSGSLIETQYF.